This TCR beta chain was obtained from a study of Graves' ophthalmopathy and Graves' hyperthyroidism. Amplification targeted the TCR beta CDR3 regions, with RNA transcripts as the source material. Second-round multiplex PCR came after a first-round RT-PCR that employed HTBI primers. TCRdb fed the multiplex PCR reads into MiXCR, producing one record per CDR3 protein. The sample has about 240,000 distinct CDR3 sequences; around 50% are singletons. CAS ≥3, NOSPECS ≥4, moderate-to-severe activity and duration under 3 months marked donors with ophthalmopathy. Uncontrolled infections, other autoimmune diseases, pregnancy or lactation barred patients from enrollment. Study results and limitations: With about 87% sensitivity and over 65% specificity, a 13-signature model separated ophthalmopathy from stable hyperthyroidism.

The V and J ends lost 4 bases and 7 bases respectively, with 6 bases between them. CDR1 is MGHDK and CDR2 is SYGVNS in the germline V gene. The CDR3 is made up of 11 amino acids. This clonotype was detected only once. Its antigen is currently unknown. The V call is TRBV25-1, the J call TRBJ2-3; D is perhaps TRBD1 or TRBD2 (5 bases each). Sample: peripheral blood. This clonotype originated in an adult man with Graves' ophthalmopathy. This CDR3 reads CASSGGNTQYF. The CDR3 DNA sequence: TGTGCCAGCAGTGGGGGGAATACGCAGTATTTT.